These T cell receptor beta chains were read from a single sample in a study of CD8 T cells in Susac syndrome. MiXCR was run by TCRdb on the immunoSEQ multiplex PCR reads, yielding one entry per CDR3 protein. The repertoire holds more than 55,000 distinct CDR3 sequences, with just under 95% as singletons. The specimen sequenced was CD8+ T cells from PBMCs. All receptors come from a human donor in good health. CDR3s include the opening cysteine and the closing phenylalanine or tryptophan. The order of the fields is CDR3 protein, CDR3 DNA, V gene, clone size, D gene, J gene. A D gene is named only where the DNA matches it firmly. For some rows the clone size is stated as once, few or many, or as a class when expanded; others skip it.

CDR3 protein: CASSLEQAGFTGELFF
CDR3 DNA: TGTGCCAGCAGCTTAGAGCAAGCGGGGTTCACCGGGGAGCTGTTTTTT
V gene: TRBV7-6
clone size: NA
D gene: TRBD2
J gene: TRBJ2-2

CDR3 protein: CSVEGPGLAGPYEQFF
CDR3 DNA: TGCAGCGTTGAAGGCCCCGGACTAGCGGGGCCTTATGAGCAGTTCTTC
V gene: TRBV29-1
clone size: NA
D gene: TRBD2
J gene: TRBJ2-1

CDR3 protein: CASSYVGQRSYNEQFF
CDR3 DNA: TGTGCCAGCAGTTACGTGGGACAGCGATCCTACAATGAGCAGTTCTTC
V gene: TRBV6-5
clone size: NA
D gene: TRBD1
J gene: TRBJ2-1

CDR3 protein: CASTALGADTEAFF
CDR3 DNA: TGTGCCAGCACCGCCCTCGGGGCTGACACTGAAGCTTTCTTT
V gene: TRBV3-1
clone size: NA
D gene: NA
J gene: TRBJ1-1

CDR3 protein: CASSLPTGENTGELFF
CDR3 DNA: TGTGCCAGCAGCCTTCCGACAGGGGAGAACACCGGGGAGCTGTTTTTT
V gene: TRBV7-9
clone size: NA
D gene: TRBD1
J gene: TRBJ2-2

CDR3 protein: CASSQDWPGGQQETQYF
CDR3 DNA: TGCGCCAGCAGCCAAGATTGGCCGGGGGGACAACAAGAGACCCAGTACTTC
V gene: TRBV4-3
clone size: few
D gene: NA
J gene: TRBJ2-5

CDR3 protein: CASSKDGGSNQPQHF
CDR3 DNA: TGTGCCAGCAGCAAGGACGGGGGTAGCAATCAGCCCCAGCATTTT
V gene: TRBV9
clone size: once
D gene: NA
J gene: TRBJ1-5

CDR3 protein: CASSQALSQTQYF
CDR3 DNA: TGCGCCAGCAGCCAAGCCCTCAGCCAGACCCAGTACTTC
V gene: TRBV4-3
clone size: NA
D gene: NA
J gene: TRBJ2-5

CDR3 protein: CASSSTQGVETQYF
CDR3 DNA: TGTGCCAGCAGCTCAACCCAGGGGGTGGAGACCCAGTACTTC
V gene: TRBV13
clone size: NA
D gene: TRBD1
J gene: TRBJ2-5

CDR3 protein: CASSELTGTGSQGVAGELFF
CDR3 DNA: TGTGCCAGCAGTGAATTAACCGGGACAGGGTCCCAGGGGGTCGCCGGGGAGCTGTTTTTT
V gene: TRBV25-1
clone size: NA
D gene: TRBD1
J gene: TRBJ2-2

CDR3 protein: CASSPVGLAVAKNIQYF
CDR3 DNA: TGTGCCAGCAGCCCGGTGGGGCTAGCGGTAGCCAAAAACATTCAGTACTTC
V gene: TRBV11-2
clone size: NA
D gene: TRBD2
J gene: TRBJ2-4

CDR3 protein: CASSLGVSNYGYTF
CDR3 DNA: TGCGCCAGCAGCTTGGGAGTTTCTAACTATGGCTACACCTTC
V gene: TRBV5-1
clone size: NA
D gene: NA
J gene: TRBJ1-2

CDR3 protein: CASSVGPPGDYNSPLHF
CDR3 DNA: TGTGCCAGCAGCGTAGGACCCCCGGGAGACTATAATTCACCCCTCCACTTT
V gene: TRBV9
clone size: NA
D gene: NA
J gene: TRBJ1-6

CDR3 protein: CASSTRGTQFF
CDR3 DNA: TGTGCCAGCAGCACTAGGGGGACGCAGTTCTTC
V gene: TRBV11-1
clone size: NA
D gene: NA
J gene: TRBJ2-1

CDR3 protein: CASSLGYNYEGQYF
CDR3 DNA: TGTGCCAGCAGTTTGGGCTATAACTACGAGGGGCAGTACTTC
V gene: TRBV28
clone size: NA
D gene: NA
J gene: TRBJ2-7

CDR3 protein: CASSYSARGYEKLFF
CDR3 DNA: TGTGCCAGCAGTTACTCGGCCAGGGGATATGAAAAACTGTTTTTT
V gene: TRBV6-5
clone size: NA
D gene: NA
J gene: TRBJ1-4

CDR3 protein: CASSFGTNQETQYF
CDR3 DNA: TGTGCCAGCAGCTTCGGGACAAACCAAGAGACCCAGTACTTC
V gene: TRBV7-9
clone size: NA
D gene: NA
J gene: TRBJ2-5

CDR3 protein: CASSYQHPESEAFF
CDR3 DNA: TGTGCCAGCAGTTATCAACATCCGGAGAGTGAAGCTTTCTTT
V gene: TRBV6-2/TRBV6-3
clone size: NA
D gene: NA
J gene: TRBJ1-1

CDR3 protein: CACKGTDTQYF
CDR3 DNA: TGTGCCTGTAAGGGGACAGATACGCAGTATTTT
V gene: TRBV2
clone size: NA
D gene: NA
J gene: TRBJ2-3

CDR3 protein: CASSQGWGSKREKLFF
CDR3 DNA: TGTGCCAGCAGCCAAGGCTGGGGATCAAAAAGGGAAAAACTGTTTTTT
V gene: TRBV14
clone size: NA
D gene: NA
J gene: TRBJ1-4

CDR3 protein: CASSPRGSGGPETGELFF
CDR3 DNA: TGTGCCAGCAGCCCCCGGGGTAGCGGGGGGCCGGAAACCGGGGAGCTGTTTTTT
V gene: TRBV7-9
clone size: NA
D gene: TRBD2
J gene: TRBJ2-2

CDR3 protein: CASSPTGGPNTEAFF
CDR3 DNA: TGTGCCAGCAGCCCGACCGGGGGCCCGAACACTGAAGCTTTCTTT
V gene: TRBV7-9
clone size: NA
D gene: NA
J gene: TRBJ1-1

CDR3 protein: CASSPPLREEELFF
CDR3 DNA: TGTGCCAGCTCACCACCATTGCGAGAGGAGGAGCTGTTTTTT
V gene: TRBV18
clone size: NA
D gene: NA
J gene: TRBJ2-2

CDR3 protein: CASSLDLRGGYGYTF
CDR3 DNA: TGTGCCAGCAGCTTAGATCTTCGTGGTGGCTATGGCTACACCTTC
V gene: TRBV11-3
clone size: NA
D gene: NA
J gene: TRBJ1-2

CDR3 protein: CASSQSIRVPQSNTEAFF
CDR3 DNA: TGTGCCAGCAGCCAATCCATCCGGGTACCGCAATCTAACACTGAAGCTTTCTTT
V gene: TRBV16
clone size: NA
D gene: NA
J gene: TRBJ1-1

CDR3 protein: CASSVYDVTGETQYF
CDR3 DNA: TGTGCCAGCAGCGTTTATGACGTAACGGGGGAGACCCAGTACTTC
V gene: TRBV9
clone size: NA
D gene: NA
J gene: TRBJ2-5

CDR3 protein: CSVSSSGDSGANVLTF
CDR3 DNA: TGCAGCGTTAGTTCTAGCGGGGACTCTGGGGCCAACGTCCTGACTTTC
V gene: TRBV29-1
clone size: NA
D gene: TRBD2
J gene: TRBJ2-6

CDR3 protein: CASSSGAGGIEPQHF
CDR3 DNA: TGTGCCAGCAGTTCTGGGGCCGGGGGTATTGAGCCCCAGCATTTT
V gene: TRBV12-3/TRBV12-4
clone size: NA
D gene: NA
J gene: TRBJ1-5

CDR3 protein: CASSHDSGGPQYF
CDR3 DNA: TGTGCCAGCAGCCATGATAGCGGGGGGCCGCAGTACTTC
V gene: TRBV3-1
clone size: NA
D gene: TRBD2
J gene: TRBJ2-5